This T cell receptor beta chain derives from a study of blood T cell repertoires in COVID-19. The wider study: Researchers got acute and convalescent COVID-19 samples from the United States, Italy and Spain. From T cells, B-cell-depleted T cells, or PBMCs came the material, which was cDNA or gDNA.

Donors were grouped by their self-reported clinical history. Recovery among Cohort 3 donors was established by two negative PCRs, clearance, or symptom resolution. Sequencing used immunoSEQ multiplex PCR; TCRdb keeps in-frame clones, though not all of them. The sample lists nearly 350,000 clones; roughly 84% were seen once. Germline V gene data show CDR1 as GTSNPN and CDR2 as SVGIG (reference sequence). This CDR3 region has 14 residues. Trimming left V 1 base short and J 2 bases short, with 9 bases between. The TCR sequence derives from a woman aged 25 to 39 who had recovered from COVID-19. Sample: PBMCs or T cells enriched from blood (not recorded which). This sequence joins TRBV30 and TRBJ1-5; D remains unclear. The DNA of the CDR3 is TGTGCCTGGAGTGCCCCCGGGGGCAATCAGCCCCAGCATTTT. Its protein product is CAWSAPGGNQPQHF.